This T cell receptor (beta chain) was sequenced for a study of T-cell reconstitution after alpha-beta-depleted transplantation in children. TCRbeta library construction was performed incorporating unique molecular identifiers. TCRdb reanalysed the PCR reads using MiXCR and keeps one entry per CDR3 protein. The profile shows some 200,000 distinct CDR3 sequences, approximately 10% of them singletons. The V and J ends lost 1 base and 4 bases respectively, with 6 bases between them. CDR1 is SGHRS and CDR2 is YFSETQ in the germline V gene. The CDR3 contains 13 residues. This clonotype was picked up a small number of times.

The source of this sequence is a human donor who donated a stem cell graft to a child with acute lymphoblastic leukemia. The chain carries TRBV5-1 and TRBJ2-1; D is possibly TRBD1 (5 bases). Sequenced here: PBMCs from the stem cell graft donor, sampled from the stem cell graft. This CDR3 reads CASSLTGYNEQFF. CDR3 DNA: TGCGCCAGCAGCTTGACAGGTTACAATGAGCAGTTCTTC.